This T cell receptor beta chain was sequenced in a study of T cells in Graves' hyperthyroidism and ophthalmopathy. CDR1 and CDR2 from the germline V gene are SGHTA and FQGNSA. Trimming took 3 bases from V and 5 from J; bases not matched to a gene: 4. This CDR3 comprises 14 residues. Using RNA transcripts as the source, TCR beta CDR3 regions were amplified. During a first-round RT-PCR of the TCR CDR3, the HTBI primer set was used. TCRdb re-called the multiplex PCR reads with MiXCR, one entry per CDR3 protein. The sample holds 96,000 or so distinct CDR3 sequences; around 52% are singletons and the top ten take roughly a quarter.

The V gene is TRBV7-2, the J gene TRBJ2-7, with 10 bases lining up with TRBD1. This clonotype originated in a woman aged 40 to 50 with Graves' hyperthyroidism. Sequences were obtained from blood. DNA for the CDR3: TGTGCCAGCAGCTTCCCCGGGACAGGGGACGAGCAGTACTTC. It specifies CASSFPGTGDEQYF.